Shown below are 14 T cell receptor beta chains from a single sample sequenced in a study of human thymus T cells. During corrective heart surgery, resections were taken, and the thymus tissue came from them. Assay used: immunoSEQ multiplex PCR; TCRdb lists only in-frame clones, some missing. The data show more than 70,000 clones, 90% to 98% seen once. Sequencing used thymus tissue. These receptors were taken from a boy younger than two with a congenital heart defect but otherwise immunologically healthy.

V gene TRBV6-4 combines with J gene TRBJ2-1, with D unclear. The CDR3 length is 15 residues. Trimming pared 2 bases from V and 9 bases from J, leaving 17 bases between. Germline lookup yields CDR1 MRHNA and CDR2 SNTAGT. The CDR3 here is CASSDEWTPYGEQFF. The DNA for the CDR3 is TGTGCCAGCAGTGACGAATGGACCCCTTATGGTGAGCAGTTCTTC.

This clone was picked up one time. V usage is TRBV7-9 and J usage is TRBJ2-1; 7 bases fit TRBD2. There are 16 residues in the CDR3. The V gene's germline CDR1 is SEHNR and CDR2 FQNEAQ (reference sequence). J lost 3 bases, V lost 4 bases, and 9 bases had no gene match. CDR3 region: CASSSPRGDRYNEQFF. As DNA, the CDR3 is TGTGCCAGCAGCTCCCCCCGGGGGGACCGCTACAATGAGCAGTTCTTC.

This clone was recorded a few times. The chain joins TRBV9 to TRBJ1-2, with a weak D call TRBD1 (5 bases). The CDR3 extends over 16 amino acids. Germline V lookup: CDR1 SGDLS, CDR2 YYNGEE. V lost 0 bases and J lost 0, with 12 bases in between. CDR3 in amino acids: CASSVGPGNTNYGYTF. The CDR3 DNA reads TGTGCCAGCAGCGTAGGTCCAGGGAATACTAACTATGGCTACACCTTC.

This clone occurred once. The rearrangement links TRBV5-1 to TRBJ2-3, with D perhaps matching TRBD2 (6 bases). CDR1 and CDR2 from the germline V gene are SGHRS and YFSETQ. Deletions cut 0 bases from V and 9 bases from J, with 14 bases between. This CDR3 has 14 amino acids. The CDR3 sequence: CASSLAGSGGTQYF. In DNA, the CDR3 is TGCGCCAGCAGCTTGGCAGGGTCCGGAGGGACGCAGTATTTT.

The chain employs TRBV28 and TRBJ2-7, with a weak D call TRBD2 (5 bases). V lost 5 bases and J lost 0, with 11 bases in between. Germline loops: CDR1 MDHEN, CDR2 SYDVKM. CDR3 length equals 14 residues. The CDR3 sequence: CASSPQAGSYEQYF. CDR3 DNA sequence: TGTGCCAGCAGTCCCCAGGCGGGCTCCTACGAGCAGTACTTC.

CDR3 loop: CASSQDLAGRPYEQYF. DNA of the CDR3: TGCGCCAGCAGCCAAGATCTGGCAGGGAGGCCCTACGAGCAGTACTTC. The rearrangement uses TRBV4-1 and TRBJ2-7; possibly TRBD2 for D (6 bases). V was cut by 0 bases and J by 2 bases, with 14 bases left in between. Germline CDR1 reads MGHRA; CDR2 reads YSYEKL. This CDR3 is built from 16 residues.

The chain's CDR3 is CASSGNQPQHF. In nucleotides, the CDR3 is TGTGCCAGCAGTGGAAATCAGCCCCAGCATTTT. This chain uses TRBV6-1 with TRBJ1-5; D is uncertain. The ends were cut back, 4 bases at V and 4 bases at J, with 2 bases in the middle. Per the germline V gene, CDR1 is MNHNS and CDR2 is SASEGT. CDR3 size: 11 residues.

This clone has more than one count but fewer than ten. The genes are TRBV16 and TRBJ1-2; no clear D. V lost 3 bases to trimming and J lost 6 bases, with 2 bases between them. Germline V gene sequence: CDR1 KGHSY, CDR2 FQNENV. The CDR3 runs to 10 residues. CDR3 nucleotide sequence: TGTGCCAGCAGCCATAATGGCTACACCTTC. This codes for CASSHNGYTF.

V usage is TRBV6-4 and J usage is TRBJ2-1, with unresolved D. The CDR3 has 16 residues. Looked up from germline, CDR1 is MRHNA and CDR2 is SNTAGT. V was pared by 6 bases and J by 5 bases, with 20 bases between. The CDR3 DNA reads TGTGCCAGCAGCCCCGCTTTCGTGCCCGTTCACAATGAGCAGTTCTTC. It translates to CASSPAFVPVHNEQFF.

This clone was found once. The rearrangement links TRBV7-6 to TRBJ2-7; 7 bases agree with TRBD2. Unmatched junction bases numbered 5, after V lost 5 bases and J lost 4 bases. CDR1 SGHVS and CDR2 FNYEAQ come from the germline V gene. The length of the CDR3 is 13 residues. The CDR3 nucleotides read TGTGCCAGCAGCCTACGGGAGGATTACGAGCAGTACTTC. Translating it yields CASSLREDYEQYF.

This clone appeared once. This chain connects TRBV19 to TRBJ2-2; D not certain. This CDR3 contains 16 residues. V dropped 7 bases and J dropped 6 bases, with 21 bases sitting between them. Germline V gene lookup returns CDR1 LNHDA and CDR2 SQIVND (reference sequence). CDR3 DNA sequence: TGTGCCAGTACCTCCCAAATGTTTGATGGGTCCGGGGAGCTGTTTTTT. Protein product: CASTSQMFDGSGELFF.

The chain links TRBV11-3 to TRBJ1-4; no clear D. V was pared by 5 bases and J by 2 bases, with 12 bases between. The CDR3 extends over 15 amino acids. The germline CDR1 and CDR2 sequences are SGHNT and YENEEA. The CDR3 region is CASSPGDATNEKLFF. As DNA, the CDR3 is TGTGCCAGCAGCCCCGGGGATGCGACTAATGAAAAACTGTTTTTT.

This chain connects TRBV5-4 to TRBJ1-3; 8 bases agree with TRBD1. The J segment lost 0 bases and the V segment lost 0 bases, leaving 5 bases of the junction unmatched. CDR1 and CDR2 (germline): SGHNT, YYREEE (reference sequence). The CDR3 covers 17 residues. CDR3 bases: TGTGCCAGCAGCTTGGCCCGGGGACAGGCCTCTGGAAACACCATATATTTT. Protein: CASSLARGQASGNTIYF.

This clone occurred once. The genes are TRBV5-4 and TRBJ1-2; D may be TRBD1 (6 bases). There are 16 residues in the CDR3. Deletions cut 1 base from V and 3 bases from J, with 16 bases between. The V gene's germline CDR1 is SGHNT and CDR2 YYREEE (reference sequence). The CDR3, as DNA: TGTGCCAGCAGCTTGCCGGAGGGGGGTATTCACTATGGCTACACCTTC. Its protein product is CASSLPEGGIHYGYTF.